This T cell receptor beta chain appears in the sequencing data of a study of glioma-infiltrating T cells. V shed 0 bases and J shed 8 bases, with 17 bases lying between them. Germline lookup yields CDR1 SQVTM and CDR2 ANQGSEA. The CDR3 totals 15 residues. Using RNA template, CDR3s of TCR alpha and beta were amplified with iRepertoire arm-PCR. MiXCR, applied by TCRdb to the multiplex PCR reads, yields one record per CDR3 protein. The data contain some 190,000 distinct CDR3 sequences, 30% to 40% of them singletons. This receptor was obtained from a human donor with low-grade glioma or glioblastoma, undergoing nonglioma brain surgery, or in good health (not recorded which). Sequenced sample: glioma tissue, nonneoplastic brain tissue, or PBMCs (not recorded which). The chain employs TRBV29-1 and TRBJ2-1; D might be TRBD1 (5 bases). The chain's CDR3 is CSVEDGPQGWDEQFF. The CDR3 nucleotides read TGCAGCGTTGAAGATGGCCCCCAGGGTTGGGATGAGCAGTTCTTC.